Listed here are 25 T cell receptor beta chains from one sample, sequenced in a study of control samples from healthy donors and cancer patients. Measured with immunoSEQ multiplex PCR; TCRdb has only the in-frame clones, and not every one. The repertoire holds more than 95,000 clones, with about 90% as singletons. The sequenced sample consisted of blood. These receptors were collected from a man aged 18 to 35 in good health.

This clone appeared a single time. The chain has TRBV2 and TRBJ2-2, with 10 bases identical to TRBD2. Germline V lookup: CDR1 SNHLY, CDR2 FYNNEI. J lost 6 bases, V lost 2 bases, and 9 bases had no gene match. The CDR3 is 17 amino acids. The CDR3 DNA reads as TGTGCCAGCAGTGAATTCGGGCTAGCGGGAGTGCCCGGGGAGCTGTTTTTT. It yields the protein CASSEFGLAGVPGELFF.

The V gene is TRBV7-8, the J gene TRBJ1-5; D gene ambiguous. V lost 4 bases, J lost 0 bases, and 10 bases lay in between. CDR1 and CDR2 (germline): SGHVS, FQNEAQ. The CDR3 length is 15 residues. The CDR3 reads CASSSPGYSNQPQHF. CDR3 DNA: TGTGCCAGCAGCTCTCCAGGCTATAGCAATCAGCCCCAGCATTTT.

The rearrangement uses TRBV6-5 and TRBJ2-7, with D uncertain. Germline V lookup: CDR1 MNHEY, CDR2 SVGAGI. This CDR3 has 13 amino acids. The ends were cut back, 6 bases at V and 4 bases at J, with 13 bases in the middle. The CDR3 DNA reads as TGTGCCAGCAGGAGCCCGGCGGTATACGAGCAGTACTTC. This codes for CASRSPAVYEQYF.

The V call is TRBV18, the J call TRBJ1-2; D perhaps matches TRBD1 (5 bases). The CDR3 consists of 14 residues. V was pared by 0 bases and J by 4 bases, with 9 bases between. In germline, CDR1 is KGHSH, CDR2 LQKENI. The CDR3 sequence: CASSPPGRIYGYTF. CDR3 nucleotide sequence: TGTGCCAGCTCACCACCGGGGCGGATCTATGGCTACACCTTC.

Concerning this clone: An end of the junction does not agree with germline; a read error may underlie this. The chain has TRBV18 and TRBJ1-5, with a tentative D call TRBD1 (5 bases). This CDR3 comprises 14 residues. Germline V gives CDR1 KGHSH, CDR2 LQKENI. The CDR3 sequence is CASSPGTINRPQHF. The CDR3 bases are TGTGCCAGCTCACCAGGGACCATCAATCGGCCCCAGCATTTT.

The CDR3 loop reads CASSPGRGLAGGLGKNIQYF. CDR3 DNA: TGTGCCAGCAGCCCAGGCCGGGGACTAGCGGGAGGTTTGGGCAAAAACATTCAGTACTTC. The gene calls are TRBV27 and TRBJ2-4; 15 bases are shared with TRBD2. There are 20 residues in the CDR3. V shed 6 bases and J 3 bases; nucleotides not matched to a gene: 15. CDR1 and CDR2 from the germline V gene are MNHEY and SMNVEV (reference sequence).

This chain's CDR3 is CASSFRVIDEQFF. The CDR3 DNA follows: TGTGCCAGCAGCTTCCGAGTGATCGATGAGCAGTTCTTC. J is TRBJ2-1 and V is TRBV7-3; D remains unclear. This CDR3 region has 13 residues. Looked up from germline, CDR1 is SGHTA and CDR2 is FQGTGA. The V end lost 3 bases, the J end lost 8 bases, and 11 bases lay between the germline ends.

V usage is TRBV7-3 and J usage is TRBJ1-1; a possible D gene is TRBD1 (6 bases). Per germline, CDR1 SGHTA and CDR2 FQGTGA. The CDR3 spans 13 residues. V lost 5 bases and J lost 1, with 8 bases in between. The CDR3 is CASSLTGNTEAFF. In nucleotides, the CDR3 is TGTGCCAGCAGCCTGACAGGGAACACTGAAGCTTTCTTT.

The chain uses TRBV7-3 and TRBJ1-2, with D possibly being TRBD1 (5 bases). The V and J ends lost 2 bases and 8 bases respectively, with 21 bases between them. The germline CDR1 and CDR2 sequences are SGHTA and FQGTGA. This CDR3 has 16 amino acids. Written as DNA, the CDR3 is TGTGCCAGCAGCTTAGGAGGTTTGAAGGGGCCGGGAGGCTACACCTTC. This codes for CASSLGGLKGPGGYTF.

The CDR3 DNA follows: TGTGCCAGCTCACCCAGCTCCTACAATGAGCAGTTCTTC. Protein product: CASSPSSYNEQFF. V is TRBV18 and J is TRBJ2-1; D is unclear. This CDR3 is built from 13 residues. Trimming removed 3 bases at V and 0 bases at J, with 3 bases between. Germline V gives CDR1 KGHSH, CDR2 LQKENI. The entire variable domain, with the rest obtained from reference TRBV18 and TRBJ2-1, is as follows: NAGVMQNPRHLVRRRGQEARLRCSPMKGHSHVYWYRQLPEEGLKFMVYLQKENIIDESGMPKERFSAEFPKEGPSILRIQQVVRGDSAAYFCASSPSSYNEQFFGPGTRLTVL.

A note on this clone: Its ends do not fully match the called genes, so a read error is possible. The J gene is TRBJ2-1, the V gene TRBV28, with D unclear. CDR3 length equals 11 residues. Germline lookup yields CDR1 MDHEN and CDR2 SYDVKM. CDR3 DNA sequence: TGTGCCAGCACCTCTTACATTGAGCAGTTCTTC. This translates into CASTSYIEQFF.

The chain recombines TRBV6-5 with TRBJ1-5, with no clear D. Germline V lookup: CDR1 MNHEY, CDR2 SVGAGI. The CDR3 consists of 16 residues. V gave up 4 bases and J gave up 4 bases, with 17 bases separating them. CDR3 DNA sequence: TGTGCCAGCAGTTGGTACGGCGGCGGATCTAATCAGCCCCAGCATTTT. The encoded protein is CASSWYGGGSNQPQHF.

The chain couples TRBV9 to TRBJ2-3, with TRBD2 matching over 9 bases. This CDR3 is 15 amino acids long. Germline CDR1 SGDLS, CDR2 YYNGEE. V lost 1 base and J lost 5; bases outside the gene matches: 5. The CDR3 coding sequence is TGTGCCAGCAGCGTAACGGGACTAGCCAGAGATACGCAGTATTTT. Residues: CASSVTGLARDTQYF. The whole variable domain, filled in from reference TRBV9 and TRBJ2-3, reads DSGVTQTPKHLITATGQRVTLRCSPRSGDLSVYWYQQSLDQGLQFLIQYYNGEERAKGNILERFSAQQFPDLHSELNLSSLELGDSALYFCASSVTGLARDTQYFGPGTRLTVL.

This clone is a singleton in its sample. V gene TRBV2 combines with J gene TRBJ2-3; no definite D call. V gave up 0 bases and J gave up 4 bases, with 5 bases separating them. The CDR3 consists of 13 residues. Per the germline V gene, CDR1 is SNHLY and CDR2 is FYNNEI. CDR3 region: CASSEAGSDTQYF. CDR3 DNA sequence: TGTGCCAGCAGTGAAGCGGGGTCAGATACGCAGTATTTT.

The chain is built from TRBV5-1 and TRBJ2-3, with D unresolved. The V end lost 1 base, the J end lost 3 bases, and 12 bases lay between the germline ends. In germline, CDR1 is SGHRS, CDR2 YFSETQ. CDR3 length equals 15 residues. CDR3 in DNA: TGCGCCAGCAGCTTGCAGGAAACTGGTACAGATACGCAGTATTTT. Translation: CASSLQETGTDTQYF.

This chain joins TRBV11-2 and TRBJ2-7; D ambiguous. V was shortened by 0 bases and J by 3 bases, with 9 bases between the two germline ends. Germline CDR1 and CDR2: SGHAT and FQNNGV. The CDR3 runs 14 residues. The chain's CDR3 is CASSLDFPGYEQYF. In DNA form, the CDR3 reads TGTGCCAGCAGCTTAGATTTCCCAGGCTACGAGCAGTACTTC.

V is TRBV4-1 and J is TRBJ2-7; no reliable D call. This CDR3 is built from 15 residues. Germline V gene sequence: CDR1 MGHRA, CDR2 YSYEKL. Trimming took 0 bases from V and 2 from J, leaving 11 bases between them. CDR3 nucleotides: TGCGCCAGCAGCCAAGAGTTACACCGGACCTACGAGCAGTACTTC. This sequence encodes CASSQELHRTYEQYF.

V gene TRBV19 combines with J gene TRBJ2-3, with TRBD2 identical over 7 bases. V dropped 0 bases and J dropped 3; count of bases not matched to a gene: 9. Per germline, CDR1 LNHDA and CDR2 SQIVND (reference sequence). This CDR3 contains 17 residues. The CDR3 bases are TGTGCCAGTAGTATAGATGTTAGCAGCGGGACGACAGATACGCAGTATTTT. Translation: CASSIDVSSGTTDTQYF.

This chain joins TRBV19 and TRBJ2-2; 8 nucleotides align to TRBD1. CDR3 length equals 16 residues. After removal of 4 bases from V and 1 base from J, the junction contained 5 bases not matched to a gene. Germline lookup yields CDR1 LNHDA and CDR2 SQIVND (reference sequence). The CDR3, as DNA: TGTGCCAGTAGTACGGACAGGGCATGGAACACCGGGGAGCTGTTTTTT. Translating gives CASSTDRAWNTGELFF.

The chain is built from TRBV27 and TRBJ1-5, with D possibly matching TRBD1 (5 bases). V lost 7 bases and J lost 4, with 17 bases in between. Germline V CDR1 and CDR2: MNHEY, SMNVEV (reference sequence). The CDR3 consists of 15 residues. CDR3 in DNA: TGTGCCAGCAAACGCCTCGTCGGGGGAAATCAGCCCCAGCATTTT. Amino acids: CASKRLVGGNQPQHF.

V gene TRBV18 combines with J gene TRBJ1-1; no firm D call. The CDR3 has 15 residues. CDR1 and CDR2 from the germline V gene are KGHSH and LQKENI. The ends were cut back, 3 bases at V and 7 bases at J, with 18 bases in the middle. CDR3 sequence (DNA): TGTGCCAGCTCACCTCTGAGGGTTGGCAGCTATGAAGCTTTCTTT. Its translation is CASSPLRVGSYEAFF.

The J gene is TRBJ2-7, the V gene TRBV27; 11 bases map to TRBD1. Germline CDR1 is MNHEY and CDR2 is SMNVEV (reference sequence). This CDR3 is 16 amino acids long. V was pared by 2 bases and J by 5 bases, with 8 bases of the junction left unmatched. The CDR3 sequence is CASSLRWTGGMHEQYF. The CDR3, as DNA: TGTGCCAGCAGTTTAAGATGGACAGGGGGCATGCACGAGCAGTACTTC.

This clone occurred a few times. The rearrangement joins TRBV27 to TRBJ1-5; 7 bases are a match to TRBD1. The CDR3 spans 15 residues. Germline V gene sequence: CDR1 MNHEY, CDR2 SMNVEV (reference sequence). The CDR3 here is CAAVYLRGHNQPQHF. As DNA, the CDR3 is TGTGCAGCAGTTTATTTAAGGGGGCACAATCAGCCCCAGCATTTT.

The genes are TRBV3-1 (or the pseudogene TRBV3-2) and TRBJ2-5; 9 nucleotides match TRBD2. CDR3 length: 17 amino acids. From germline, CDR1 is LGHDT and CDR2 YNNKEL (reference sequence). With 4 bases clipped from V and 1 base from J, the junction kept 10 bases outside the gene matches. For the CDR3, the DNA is TGTGCCAGCAGCCTTATTAGGAGCGGGAGGCGCCAAGAGACCCAGTACTTC. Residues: CASSLIRSGRRQETQYF.

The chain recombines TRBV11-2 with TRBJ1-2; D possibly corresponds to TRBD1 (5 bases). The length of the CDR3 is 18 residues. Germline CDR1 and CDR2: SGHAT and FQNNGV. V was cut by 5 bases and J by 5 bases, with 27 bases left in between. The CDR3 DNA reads TGTGCCAGCAGCACGCTTCTCGGGCGGTGGGCAGGACATTATGGCTACACCTTC. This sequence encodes CASSTLLGRWAGHYGYTF.